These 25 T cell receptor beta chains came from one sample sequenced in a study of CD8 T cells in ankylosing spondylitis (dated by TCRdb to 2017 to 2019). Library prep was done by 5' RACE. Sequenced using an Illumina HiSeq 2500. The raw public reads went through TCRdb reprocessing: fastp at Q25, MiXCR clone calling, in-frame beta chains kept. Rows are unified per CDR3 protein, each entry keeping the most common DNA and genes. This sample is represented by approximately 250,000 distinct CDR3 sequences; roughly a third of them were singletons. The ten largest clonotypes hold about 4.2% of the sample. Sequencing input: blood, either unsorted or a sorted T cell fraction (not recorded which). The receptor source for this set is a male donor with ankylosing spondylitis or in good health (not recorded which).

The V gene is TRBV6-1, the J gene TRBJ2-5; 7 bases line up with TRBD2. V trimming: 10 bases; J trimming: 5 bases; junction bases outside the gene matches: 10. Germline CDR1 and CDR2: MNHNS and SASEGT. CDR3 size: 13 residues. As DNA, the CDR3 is TGTGCCACCAGAGAGGGAGGGTGGGAGACCCAGTACTTC. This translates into CATREGGWETQYF.

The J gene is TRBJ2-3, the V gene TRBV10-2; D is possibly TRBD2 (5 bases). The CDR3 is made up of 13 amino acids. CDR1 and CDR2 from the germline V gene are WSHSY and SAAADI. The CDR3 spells CGSGPSSTDTQYF. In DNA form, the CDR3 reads TGCGGGAGCGGCCCTTCTAGCACAGATACGCAGTATTTT.

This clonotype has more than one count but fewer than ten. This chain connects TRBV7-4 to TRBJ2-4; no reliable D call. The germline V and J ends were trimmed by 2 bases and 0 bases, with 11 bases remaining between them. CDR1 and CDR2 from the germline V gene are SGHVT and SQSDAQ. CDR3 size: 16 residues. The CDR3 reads CASSLRPFLAKNIQYF. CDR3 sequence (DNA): TGTGCCAGCAGCTTAAGGCCATTCCTAGCCAAAAACATTCAGTACTTC.

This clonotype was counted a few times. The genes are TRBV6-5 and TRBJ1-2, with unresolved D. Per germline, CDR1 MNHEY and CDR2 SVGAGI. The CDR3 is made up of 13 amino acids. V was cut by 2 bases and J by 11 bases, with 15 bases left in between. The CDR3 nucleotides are TGTGCCAGCAGTTACCGCCGACACGTAGCTTACACCTTC. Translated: CASSYRRHVAYTF.

CDR3 in DNA: TGCAGCGTTGGTTCTAGGGATGCGCATCAGCCCCAGCATTTT. Translated, it gives CSVGSRDAHQPQHF. The chain is built from TRBV29-1 and TRBJ1-5, with no clear D. V shed 4 bases and J shed 5 bases, with 15 bases lying between them. The CDR3 runs 14 residues. CDR1 is SQVTM and CDR2 is ANQGSEA in the germline V gene.

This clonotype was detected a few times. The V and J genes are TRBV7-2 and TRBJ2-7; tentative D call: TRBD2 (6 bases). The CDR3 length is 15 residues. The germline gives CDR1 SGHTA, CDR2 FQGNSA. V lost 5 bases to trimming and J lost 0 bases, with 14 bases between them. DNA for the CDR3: TGTGCCAGCAGCCTCAGCCGGACTACCTCCTACGAGCAGTACTTC. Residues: CASSLSRTTSYEQYF. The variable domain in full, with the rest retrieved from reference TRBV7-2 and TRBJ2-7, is GAGVSQSPSNKVTEKGKDVELRCDPISGHTALYWYRQSLGQGLEFLIYFQGNSAPDKSGLPSDRFSAERTGGSVSTLTIQRTQQEDSAVYLCASSLSRTTSYEQYFGPGTRLTVT.

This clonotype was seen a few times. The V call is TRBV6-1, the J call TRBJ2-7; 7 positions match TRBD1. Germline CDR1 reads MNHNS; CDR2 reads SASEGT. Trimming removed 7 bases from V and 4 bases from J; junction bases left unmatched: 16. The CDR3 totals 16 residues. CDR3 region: CASTKRGQGVEYEQYF. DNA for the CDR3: TGTGCCAGCACCAAGAGGGGGCAGGGGGTCGAGTACGAGCAGTACTTC.

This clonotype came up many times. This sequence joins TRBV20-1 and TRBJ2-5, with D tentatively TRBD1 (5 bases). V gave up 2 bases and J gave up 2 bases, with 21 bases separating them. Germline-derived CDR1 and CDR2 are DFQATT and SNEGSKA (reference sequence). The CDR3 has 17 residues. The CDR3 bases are TGCAGTGCTAGACGCCCCGGAACAGGCGGCCTTCAAGAGACCCAGTACTTC. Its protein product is CSARRPGTGGLQETQYF.

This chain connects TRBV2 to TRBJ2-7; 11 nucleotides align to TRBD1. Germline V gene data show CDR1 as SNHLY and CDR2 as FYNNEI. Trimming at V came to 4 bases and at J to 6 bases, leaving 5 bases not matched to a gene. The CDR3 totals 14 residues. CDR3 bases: TGTGCCAGCAGTGTACGGACAGGGGGCGTCGAGCAGTACTTC. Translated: CASSVRTGGVEQYF.

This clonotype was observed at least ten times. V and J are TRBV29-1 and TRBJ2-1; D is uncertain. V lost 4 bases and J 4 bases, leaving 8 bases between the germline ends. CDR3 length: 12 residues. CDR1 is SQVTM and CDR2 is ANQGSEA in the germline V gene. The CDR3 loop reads CSVGRGYNEQFF. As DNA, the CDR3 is TGCAGCGTTGGACGTGGTTACAATGAGCAGTTCTTC.

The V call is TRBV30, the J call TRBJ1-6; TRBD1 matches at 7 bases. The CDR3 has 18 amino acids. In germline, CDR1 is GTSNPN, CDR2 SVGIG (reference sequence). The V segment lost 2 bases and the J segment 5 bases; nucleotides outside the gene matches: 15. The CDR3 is CAWSHPYRGTLDNSPLHF. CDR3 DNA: TGTGCCTGGAGTCACCCGTACAGGGGTACGCTTGATAATTCACCCCTCCACTTT.

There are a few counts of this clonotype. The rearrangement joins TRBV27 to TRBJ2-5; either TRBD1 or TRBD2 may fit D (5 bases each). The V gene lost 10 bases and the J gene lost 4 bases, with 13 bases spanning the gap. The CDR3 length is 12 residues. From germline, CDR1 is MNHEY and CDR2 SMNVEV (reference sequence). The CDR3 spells CATRDLGETQYF. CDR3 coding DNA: TGTGCCACCCGGGACCTCGGAGAGACCCAGTACTTC.

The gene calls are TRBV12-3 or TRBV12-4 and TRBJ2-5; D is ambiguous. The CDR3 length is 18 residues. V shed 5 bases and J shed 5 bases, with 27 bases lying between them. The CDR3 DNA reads TGTGCCAGCAGTGTATTCCGCCTAGGGTTCGCAAGGAACGAGACCCAGTACTTC. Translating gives CASSVFRLGFARNETQYF.

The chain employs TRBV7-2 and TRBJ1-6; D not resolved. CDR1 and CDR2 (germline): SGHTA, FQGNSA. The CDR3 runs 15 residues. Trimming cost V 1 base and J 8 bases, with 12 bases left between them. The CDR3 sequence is CASSLDVTDYSPLHF. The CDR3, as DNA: TGTGCCAGCAGCTTAGACGTCACGGATTATTCACCCCTCCACTTT.

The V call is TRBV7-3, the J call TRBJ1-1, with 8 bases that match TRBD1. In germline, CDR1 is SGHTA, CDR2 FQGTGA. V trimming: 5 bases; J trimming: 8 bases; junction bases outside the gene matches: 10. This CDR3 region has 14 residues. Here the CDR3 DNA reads TGTGCCAGCAGCACGTCCGGACAGGGCACCGAAGCTTTCTTT. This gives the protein CASSTSGQGTEAFF.

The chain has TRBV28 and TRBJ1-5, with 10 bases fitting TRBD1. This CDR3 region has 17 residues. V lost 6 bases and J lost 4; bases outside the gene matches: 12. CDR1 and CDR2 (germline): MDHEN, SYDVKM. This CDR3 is CASSPIRTGGGNQPQHF. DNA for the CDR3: TGTGCCAGCAGCCCTATCCGGACAGGGGGAGGTAATCAGCCCCAGCATTTT.

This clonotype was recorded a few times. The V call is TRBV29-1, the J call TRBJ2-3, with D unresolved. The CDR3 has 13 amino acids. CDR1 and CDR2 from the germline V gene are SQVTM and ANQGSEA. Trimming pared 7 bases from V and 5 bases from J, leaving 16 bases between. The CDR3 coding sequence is TGCAGCGCCCAGGAGTCTCTGGGAGATACGCAGTATTTT. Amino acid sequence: CSAQESLGDTQYF.

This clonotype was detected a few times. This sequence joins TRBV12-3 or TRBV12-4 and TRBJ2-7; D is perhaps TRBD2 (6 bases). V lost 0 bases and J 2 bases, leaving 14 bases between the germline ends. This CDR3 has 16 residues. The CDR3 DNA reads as TGTGCCAGCAGTTTAGCCACTGACGGGGGTACCTACGAGCAGTACTTC. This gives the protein CASSLATDGGTYEQYF.

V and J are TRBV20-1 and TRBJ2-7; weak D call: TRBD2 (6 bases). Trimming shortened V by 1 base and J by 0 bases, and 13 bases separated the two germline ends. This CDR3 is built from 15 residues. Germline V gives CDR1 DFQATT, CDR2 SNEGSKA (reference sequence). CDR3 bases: TGCAGTGCTAGAGGGAGGGCTTCGAGCTCCTACGAGCAGTACTTC. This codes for CSARGRASSSYEQYF.

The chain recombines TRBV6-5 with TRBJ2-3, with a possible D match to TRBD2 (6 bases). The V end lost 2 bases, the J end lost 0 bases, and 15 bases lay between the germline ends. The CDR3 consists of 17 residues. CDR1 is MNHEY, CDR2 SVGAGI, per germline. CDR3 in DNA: TGTGCCAGCAGTTACAGGCTAGTAGGGAGGAGCACAGATACGCAGTATTTT. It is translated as CASSYRLVGRSTDTQYF.

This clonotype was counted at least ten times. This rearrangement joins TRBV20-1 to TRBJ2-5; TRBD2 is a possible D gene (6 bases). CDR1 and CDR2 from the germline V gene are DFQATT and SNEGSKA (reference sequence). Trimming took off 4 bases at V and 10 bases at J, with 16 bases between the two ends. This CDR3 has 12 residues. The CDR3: CSAITAPSDQYF. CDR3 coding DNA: TGCAGTGCTATTACGGCCCCTAGCGACCAGTACTTC.

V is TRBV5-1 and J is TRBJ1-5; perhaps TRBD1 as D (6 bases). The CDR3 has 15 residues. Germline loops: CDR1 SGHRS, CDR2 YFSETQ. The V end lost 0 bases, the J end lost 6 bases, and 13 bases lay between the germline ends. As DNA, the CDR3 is TGCGCCAGCAGCTTGGATCCAGGGGCCGGTCAGCCCCAGCATTTT. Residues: CASSLDPGAGQPQHF.

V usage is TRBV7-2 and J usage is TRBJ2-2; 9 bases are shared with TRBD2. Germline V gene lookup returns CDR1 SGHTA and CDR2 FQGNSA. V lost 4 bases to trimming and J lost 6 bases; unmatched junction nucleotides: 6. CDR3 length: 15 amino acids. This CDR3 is CASSSWTSAAGELFF. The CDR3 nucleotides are TGTGCCAGCAGCTCCTGGACTAGCGCGGCCGGGGAGCTGTTTTTT.

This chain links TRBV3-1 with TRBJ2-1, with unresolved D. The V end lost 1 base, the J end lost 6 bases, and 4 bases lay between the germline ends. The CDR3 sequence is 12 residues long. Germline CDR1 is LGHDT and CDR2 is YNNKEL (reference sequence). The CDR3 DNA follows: TGTGCCAGCAGCCAAGTTGGCAATGAGCAGTTCTTC. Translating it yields CASSQVGNEQFF.

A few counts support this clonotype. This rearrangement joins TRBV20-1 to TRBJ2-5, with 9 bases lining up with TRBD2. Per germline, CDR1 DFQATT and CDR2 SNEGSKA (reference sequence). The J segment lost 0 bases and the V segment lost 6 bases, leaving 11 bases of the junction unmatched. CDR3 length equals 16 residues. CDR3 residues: CSAGRASGTYQETQYF. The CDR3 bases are TGCAGTGCCGGCCGAGCTAGCGGGACGTACCAAGAGACCCAGTACTTC.